Presented here are 7 T cell receptor beta chains from one specimen sequenced in a study of molecular identifiers for immune sequencing clone quantification. TCRdb reprocessed the PCR reads with MiXCR, giving one entry per CDR3 protein. The table shows approximately 590,000 distinct CDR3 sequences, with about 25% occurring only once. The specimen sequenced was naive CD8+ T cells from blood, with Jurkat cell RNA spiked in. The subset was: FACS-sorted CD8+CD4-CCR7+CD45RA+ naive T cells. These receptors all stem from a human donor in good health. Some libraries in this study had Jurkat cell RNA spiked in.

This clonotype was observed a few times. The chain couples TRBV20-1 to TRBJ2-7; possibly TRBD1 or TRBD2 for D (5 bases each). The CDR3 contains 13 residues. V was trimmed by 5 bases and J by 4 bases, leaving 15 bases between them. In germline, CDR1 is DFQATT, CDR2 SNEGSKA (reference sequence). Written as DNA, the CDR3 is TGCAGTGCTCGGGCGGGCAGGGTGTACGAGCAGTACTTC. It translates to CSARAGRVYEQYF.

On this clonotype itself: Germline and junction disagree at one end, which may indicate a read error. The chain links TRBV4-3 to TRBJ2-5; D is perhaps TRBD2 (6 bases). Germline V gives CDR1 LGHNA, CDR2 YSLEER. The CDR3 has 16 amino acids. The DNA of the CDR3 is TGCGCCGGCAGCCAAGAGGCTAGCGCAATACAAGAGACCCAGTACTTC. It specifies CAGSQEASAIQETQYF.

V is TRBV5-6 and J is TRBJ2-4, with D possibly TRBD2 on 6 matching bases. The CDR3 sequence is 14 residues long. Between the trimmed V and J ends, which lost 2 bases and 8 bases, there was a span of 14 bases. Per the germline V gene, CDR1 is SGHDT and CDR2 is YYEEEE. CDR3 residues: CASSLSSGVDIQYF. CDR3 nucleotide sequence: TGTGCCAGCAGCTTATCCTCGGGGGTAGACATTCAGTACTTC.

This clonotype appeared many times. This rearrangement joins TRBV20-1 to TRBJ1-1; D may be TRBD1 (6 bases). Trimming took 2 bases from V and 0 from J, leaving 22 bases between them. The CDR3 contains 18 residues. The germline gives CDR1 DFQATT, CDR2 SNEGSKA (reference sequence). This CDR3 reads CSARPIKGGRAMNTEAFF. Here the CDR3 DNA reads TGCAGTGCTAGACCAATAAAAGGGGGGCGAGCGATGAACACTGAAGCTTTCTTT.

In this sample, this clonotype turned up many times. The chain couples TRBV6-2 or TRBV6-3 to TRBJ2-3, with 9 bases fitting TRBD2. This CDR3 contains 15 residues. CDR1 MNHEY and CDR2 SVGEGT come from the germline V gene. V shed 6 bases and J 1 base; nucleotides not matched to a gene: 5. The CDR3 spells CASRPRTSGTDTQYF. Here the CDR3 DNA reads TGTGCCAGCAGACCTCGGACTAGCGGCACAGATACGCAGTATTTT.

The table lists this clonotype with many counts. This chain connects TRBV29-1 to TRBJ1-1, with D perhaps TRBD1 (5 bases). V was trimmed by 6 bases and J by 5 bases, leaving 10 bases between them. The CDR3 is 11 residues long. The germline V gene has CDR1 SQVTM and CDR2 ANQGSEA. CDR3 in amino acids: CSVRWGTEAFF. The CDR3 nucleotides are TGCAGCGTCCGATGGGGGACTGAAGCTTTCTTT.

Concerning this clonotype itself: A much larger clone differs from this one at a single base, so this may be a read error. J is TRBJ2-3 and V is TRBV7-2; 8 nucleotides align to TRBD2. Germline V gene lookup returns CDR1 SGHTA and CDR2 FQGNSA. The CDR3 runs 15 residues. This CDR3 is CAGSSKTSVTDTQYF. DNA of the CDR3: TGTGCCGGCAGTTCTAAGACTAGCGTCACAGATACGCAGTATTTT. Filled out from reference TRBV7-2 and TRBJ2-3, the complete variable domain reads GAGVSQSPSNKVTEKGKDVELRCDPISGHTALYWYRQSLGQGLEFLIYFQGNSAPDKSGLPSDRFSAERTGGSVSTLTIQRTQQEDSAVYLCAGSSKTSVTDTQYFGPGTRLTVL.